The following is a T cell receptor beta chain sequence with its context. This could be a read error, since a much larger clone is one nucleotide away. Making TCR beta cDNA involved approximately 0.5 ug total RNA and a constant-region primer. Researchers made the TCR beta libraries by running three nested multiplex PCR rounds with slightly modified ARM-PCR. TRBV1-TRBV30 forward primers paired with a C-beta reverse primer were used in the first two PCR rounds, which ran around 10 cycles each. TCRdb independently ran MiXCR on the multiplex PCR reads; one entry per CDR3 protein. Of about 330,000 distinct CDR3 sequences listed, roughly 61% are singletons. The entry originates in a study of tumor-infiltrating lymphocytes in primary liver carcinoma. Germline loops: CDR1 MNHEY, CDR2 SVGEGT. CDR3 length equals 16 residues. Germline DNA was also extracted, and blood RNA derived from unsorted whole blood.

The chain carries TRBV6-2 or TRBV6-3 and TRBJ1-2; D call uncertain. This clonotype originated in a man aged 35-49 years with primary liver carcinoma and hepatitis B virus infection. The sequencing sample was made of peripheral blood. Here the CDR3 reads CACSYPSSGTNYGYTF. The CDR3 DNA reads TGTGCCTGCAGTTACCCCTCTTCCGGTACTAACTATGGCTACACCTTC.